A single sample gave rise to the 25 T cell receptor beta chains below, sequenced in a study of blood T cell repertoires in COVID-19 (TCRdb year 2020). The method behind the library was the immunoSEQ multiplex PCR assay. TCRdb retrieved this table from immuneACCESS and kept in-frame rearrangements only. Not all clones are present; in checked studies, unresolved V genes account for under half, and no reason is known for the remainder. This sample holds 84,000 or so clones; about 81% were observed only once. The ten largest make up approximately 13% of the sample. The sequenced sample consisted of peripheral blood. The receptor set was obtained from a human donor in a cohort sampled during active COVID-19.

V usage is TRBV5-1 and J usage is TRBJ2-1; 9 bases align to TRBD2. Germline CDR1 reads SGHRS; CDR2 reads YFSETQ. The CDR3 runs 15 residues. J lost 9 bases, V lost 0 bases, and 7 bases had no gene match. CDR3 sequence: CASSLGSGGITEQFF. The CDR3 DNA sequence: TGCGCCAGCAGCTTGGGCAGCGGGGGGATTACTGAGCAGTTCTTC.

J is TRBJ2-4 and V is TRBV7-3; 9 positions match TRBD1. The ends lost 5 bases at V and 2 bases at J; junction bases unmatched: 7. From germline, CDR1 is SGHTA and CDR2 FQGTGA. The CDR3 spans 16 residues. The CDR3 nucleotides read TGTGCCAGCAGCCGGACAGGGGACAATCCCAAAAACATTCAGTACTTC. This sequence encodes CASSRTGDNPKNIQYF. The full variable domain, completed using reference TRBV7-3 and TRBJ2-4, is GAGVSQTPSNKVTEKGKYVELRCDPISGHTALYWYRQSLGQGPEFLIYFQGTGAADDSGLPNDRFFAVRPEGSVSTLKIQRTERGDSAVYLCASSRTGDNPKNIQYFGAGTRLSVL.

V gene TRBV12-5 combines with J gene TRBJ2-3; TRBD2 agrees at 10 bases. The ends lost 9 bases at V and 8 bases at J; junction bases unmatched: 11. Germline CDR1 and CDR2: LGHNT and FRNRAP. The CDR3 runs 14 residues. The CDR3 coding sequence is TGTGCTAGCGCTTGGACTAGCGGTCCGGGTACGCAGTATTTT. Its protein product is CASAWTSGPGTQYF.

This chain connects TRBV18 to TRBJ2-1; TRBD2 agrees at 7 bases. The ends lost 3 bases at V and 5 bases at J; junction bases unmatched: 4. Germline loops: CDR1 KGHSH, CDR2 LQKENI. CDR3 length: 14 residues. The CDR3 nucleotides read TGTGCCAGCTCACCTTCCAGCGGGGACAATGAGCAGTTCTTC. Translated, it gives CASSPSSGDNEQFF.

The chain combines TRBV30 with TRBJ1-2, with D possibly matching TRBD1 (6 bases). Germline V CDR1 and CDR2: GTSNPN, SVGIG (reference sequence). The CDR3 has 13 amino acids. Trimming pared 8 bases from V and 4 bases from J, leaving 17 bases between. The CDR3 loop is CAHRRQGSYGYTF. In DNA, the CDR3 is TGTGCCCACCGGAGGCAGGGGAGCTATGGCTACACCTTC.

The chain links TRBV2 to TRBJ2-1; 8 bases are shared with TRBD2. Germline CDR1 reads SNHLY; CDR2 reads FYNNEI. CDR3 length: 14 amino acids. With 0 bases clipped from V and 5 bases from J, the junction kept 0 bases outside the gene matches. The CDR3 sequence: CASSEALADNEQFF. The DNA for the CDR3 is TGTGCCAGCAGTGAAGCACTAGCGGACAATGAGCAGTTCTTC.

The rearrangement links TRBV19 to TRBJ1-2; 9 bases fit TRBD1. With 4 bases clipped from V and 6 bases from J, the junction kept 12 bases outside the gene matches. Germline CDR1 is LNHDA and CDR2 is SQIVND (reference sequence). CDR3 size: 16 residues. The CDR3 reads CASSRGQGRYIDGYTF. The CDR3, as DNA: TGTGCCAGTAGTAGAGGACAGGGGCGGTATATCGATGGCTACACCTTC.

The chain uses TRBV5-1 and TRBJ2-7; TRBD2 is a possible D gene (5 bases). Germline V gives CDR1 SGHRS, CDR2 YFSETQ. The V and J ends lost 4 bases and 3 bases respectively, with 8 bases between them. This CDR3 spans 12 amino acids. CDR3 amino acids: CASSRGFYEQYF. The CDR3 region has the DNA TGCGCCAGCAGCCGGGGTTTCTACGAGCAGTACTTC.

V usage is TRBV5-6 and J usage is TRBJ1-1; the D is unclear. Looked up from germline, CDR1 is SGHDT and CDR2 is YYEEEE. This CDR3 contains 15 residues. V lost 8 bases to trimming and J lost 0 bases, with 17 bases between them. The CDR3, as DNA: TGTGCCAGGCGCTGCCTACAGCAAATGAACACTGAAGCTTTCTTT. Its protein product is CARRCLQQMNTEAFF. Using reference TRBV5-6 and TRBJ1-1 for the parts outside the CDR3, the full variable domain is DAGVTQSPTHLIKTRGQQVTLRCSPKSGHDTVSWYQQALGQGPQFIFQYYEEEERQRGNFPDRFSGHQFPNYSSELNVNALLLGDSALYLCARRCLQQMNTEAFFGQGTRLTVV.

J is TRBJ2-3 and V is TRBV20-1; TRBD2 agrees at 11 bases. Germline V gene lookup returns CDR1 DFQATT and CDR2 SNEGSKA (reference sequence). V trimming: 3 bases; J trimming: 4 bases; junction bases outside the gene matches: 3. This CDR3 contains 14 residues. CDR3 coding DNA: TGCAGTGCTAGTCGTAGCGGGGGGGCAGATACGCAGTATTTT. Protein sequence: CSASRSGGADTQYF.

J is TRBJ2-4 and V is TRBV6-6; 8 bases are a match to TRBD1. There are 15 residues in the CDR3. The junction had 8 bases not matched to a gene; V was cut back by 5 bases and J by 5 bases. The germline CDR1 and CDR2 sequences are MNHNY and SVGAGI (reference sequence). The CDR3 DNA follows: TGTGCCAGCAGTACCGTCGACAGGGGAGAAAACATTCAGTACTTC. Translation: CASSTVDRGENIQYF.

V usage is TRBV28 and J usage is TRBJ2-2, with 13 bases identical to TRBD2. The germline V gene encodes CDR1 MDHEN and CDR2 SYDVKM. The CDR3 runs 21 residues. The J segment lost 0 bases and the V segment lost 2 bases, leaving 12 bases of the junction unmatched. CDR3 sequence (DNA): TGTGCCAGCAGTTTAGCCTTAAGACTAGCGGGGGGTCCAACGAACACCGGGGAGCTGTTTTTT. This sequence encodes CASSLALRLAGGPTNTGELFF.

The V gene is TRBV12-3 or TRBV12-4, the J gene TRBJ1-2, with TRBD1 matching 7 bases. This CDR3 spans 13 amino acids. V trimming: 6 bases; J trimming: 8 bases; junction bases outside the gene matches: 9. In DNA form, the CDR3 reads TGTGCCAGCAGCTACGACAGGGTTGGCGGCTACACCTTC. Translating it yields CASSYDRVGGYTF.

A few counts support this clone. V is TRBV27 and J is TRBJ1-5, with D hard to call. There are 12 residues in the CDR3. Trimming removed 4 bases from V and 2 bases from J, with 3 bases in between. Germline lookup yields CDR1 MNHEY and CDR2 SMNVEV (reference sequence). Written as DNA, the CDR3 is TGTGCCAGCAGTTCGGGCAATCAGCCCCAGCATTTT. Its translation: CASSSGNQPQHF.

This chain connects TRBV3-1 (or the pseudogene TRBV3-2) to TRBJ2-3; 9 nucleotides align to TRBD2. The germline gives CDR1 LGHDT, CDR2 YNNKEL (reference sequence). The CDR3 is 17 residues long. Losses at the gene ends were 0 bases for V and 2 bases for J; bases not matched to a gene: 6. The CDR3 sequence: CASSQDRGGGATDTQYF. CDR3 coding DNA: TGTGCCAGCAGCCAAGATCGGGGCGGGGGGGCCACAGATACGCAGTATTTT.

The chain employs TRBV18 and TRBJ2-1, with TRBD2 matching over 7 bases. The CDR3 contains 16 residues. Germline V gene data show CDR1 as KGHSH and CDR2 as LQKENI. V was pared by 0 bases and J by 7 bases, with 9 bases of the junction left unmatched. The CDR3 DNA reads TGTGCCAGCTCACCACCTGGCGGGGGAGAGGGGAATGAGCAGTTCTTC. As protein: CASSPPGGGEGNEQFF.

The rearrangement uses TRBV5-1 and TRBJ2-3, with a weak D call TRBD2 (6 bases). Germline CDR1 SGHRS, CDR2 YFSETQ. V was cut by 1 base and J by 2 bases, with 11 bases left in between. This CDR3 spans 15 amino acids. For the CDR3, the DNA is TGCGCCAGCAGCTTGAGTGGGGGGATCACAGATACGCAGTATTTT. It yields the protein CASSLSGGITDTQYF.

The chain employs TRBV10-3 and TRBJ1-6; a possible D gene is TRBD1 (5 bases). Trimming shortened V by 11 bases and J by 5 bases, and 25 bases separated the two germline ends. Per germline, CDR1 ENHRY and CDR2 SYGVKD. CDR3 size: 17 residues. CDR3 coding DNA: TGTGCCTCAAGTCCTCGGGGCAGGGAGGGCCATAATTCACCCCTCCACTTT. This translates into CASSPRGREGHNSPLHF.

This sequence joins TRBV5-6 and TRBJ1-5, with D perhaps matching TRBD1 (6 bases). Trimming removed 4 bases from V and 5 bases from J, with 16 bases in between. Germline V lookup: CDR1 SGHDT, CDR2 YYEEEE. This CDR3 is built from 15 residues. Here the CDR3 DNA reads TGTGCCAGCAGCGAGTGGGGGGGGGCCGATCAGCCCCAGCATTTT. Its translation: CASSEWGGADQPQHF.

V usage is TRBV6-5 and J usage is TRBJ2-2; D ambiguous. The CDR3 covers 11 residues. CDR1 MNHEY and CDR2 SVGAGI come from the germline V gene. Trimming shortened V by 6 bases and J by 8 bases, and 7 bases separated the two germline ends. As DNA, the CDR3 is TGTGCCAGCAGCCGTCTGGGGGAGCTGTTTTTT. Translated, it gives CASSRLGELFF.

The V and J genes are TRBV6-6 and TRBJ2-7; TRBD1 agrees at 8 bases. The CDR3 has 14 amino acids. Looked up from germline, CDR1 is MNHNY and CDR2 is SVGAGI (reference sequence). V lost 6 bases and J lost 3; bases outside the gene matches: 7. The CDR3 region has the DNA TGTGCCAGCAGGAACCGGGACAGGAGCTACGAGCAGTACTTC. Protein sequence: CASRNRDRSYEQYF.

V gene TRBV4-1 combines with J gene TRBJ1-2; 9 bases match TRBD1. The CDR3 runs to 19 residues. The germline CDR1 and CDR2 sequences are MGHRA and YSYEKL. The J segment lost 8 bases and the V segment lost 4 bases, leaving 23 bases of the junction unmatched. The CDR3 DNA reads as TGCGCCAGCAGCCCCCGGTTTTGGGACAGGGCCTCTGGGGGAGGCGGCTACACCTTC. This encodes CASSPRFWDRASGGGGYTF.

This clone occurred a few times. The V gene is TRBV6-6, the J gene TRBJ2-7; 9 bases are a match to TRBD1. In germline, CDR1 is MNHNY, CDR2 SVGAGI (reference sequence). CDR3 length: 15 amino acids. The V and J ends lost 6 bases and 3 bases, in that order; junction bases with no gene match: 9. The CDR3 region is CASRFEDRGNYEQYF. The DNA for the CDR3 is TGTGCCAGCAGGTTCGAGGACAGGGGAAACTACGAGCAGTACTTC.

The chain carries TRBV4-2 and TRBJ2-3; TRBD2 agrees at 9 bases. Per the germline V gene, CDR1 is LGHNA and CDR2 is YNFKEQ. The junction had 14 bases not matched to a gene; V was cut back by 1 base and J by 3 bases. This CDR3 is built from 19 residues. Here the CDR3 reads CASSQGVDGGGGSTDTQYF. CDR3 sequence (DNA): TGTGCCAGCAGCCAAGGGGTGGATGGCGGGGGGGGCTCAACAGATACGCAGTATTTT.

V usage is TRBV7-3 and J usage is TRBJ2-1; 9 bases map to TRBD2. The V gene's germline CDR1 is SGHTA and CDR2 FQGTGA. This CDR3 comprises 15 residues. Losses at the gene ends were 2 bases for V and 6 bases for J; bases not matched to a gene: 5. As DNA, the CDR3 is TGTGCCAGCAGCTTAGGGGGACTAGCAGGCAATGAGCAGTTCTTC. Encoded protein: CASSLGGLAGNEQFF. Filled out from reference TRBV7-3 and TRBJ2-1, the complete variable domain reads GAGVSQTPSNKVTEKGKYVELRCDPISGHTALYWYRQSLGQGPEFLIYFQGTGAADDSGLPNDRFFAVRPEGSVSTLKIQRTERGDSAVYLCASSLGGLAGNEQFFGPGTRLTVL.